These 3 T cell receptor beta chains were all obtained from the same sample, sequenced in a study of blood T cell repertoires in COVID-19. Repertoires were generated with immunoSEQ multiplex PCR, while TCRdb's copy carries only in-frame clones and drops some. The repertoire has fewer than 200,000 clones, roughly 90% of them found once; the top ten carry over 3.5%. Sequencing was done on a sample of peripheral blood. The receptor source for this set is a woman aged 60 to 75 who had recovered from COVID-19.

The V call is TRBV2, the J call TRBJ1-2; tentative D call: TRBD1 (6 bases). This CDR3 spans 17 amino acids. Germline V gene lookup returns CDR1 SNHLY and CDR2 FYNNEI. The ends were cut back, 4 bases at V and 3 bases at J, with 21 bases in the middle. The CDR3 bases are TGTGCCAGCAGTGCGGATGCCACAGGGAGGGAGGACTATGGCTACACCTTC. Amino acids: CASSADATGREDYGYTF.

The J gene is TRBJ2-1, the V gene TRBV2; a possible D gene is TRBD2 (7 bases). CDR3 length equals 15 residues. CDR1 is SNHLY, CDR2 FYNNEI, per germline. Between the trimmed V and J ends, which lost 6 bases and 10 bases, there was a span of 22 bases. The CDR3 sequence: CASRGGSGGFSEQFF. The CDR3 DNA reads TGTGCCAGCAGAGGGGGATCGGGGGGATTTTCAGAGCAGTTCTTC.

The J gene is TRBJ2-3, the V gene TRBV5-1; 9 bases align to TRBD2. Germline V gene data show CDR1 as SGHRS and CDR2 as YFSETQ. This CDR3 contains 17 residues. J gave up 2 bases and V 4 bases, and 11 bases lay outside the gene matches. Here the CDR3 DNA reads TGCGCCAGCAGCGTGGGGTTGACTAGCGGAAACACAGATACGCAGTATTTT. It yields the protein CASSVGLTSGNTDTQYF.